This entry lists 23 T cell receptor beta chains sequenced from one sample in a study of blood T cell repertoires in COVID-19. Only in-frame clones appear in the TCRdb table, and some are missing; sequencing was by immunoSEQ multiplex PCR. The table records tens of thousands of clones, approximately 85% of them present only once. Source material: peripheral blood. The receptors were gathered from a human donor in a cohort sampled during active COVID-19.

The J gene is TRBJ1-2, the V gene TRBV6-2 or TRBV6-3; 10 nucleotides agree with TRBD1. V was pared by 2 bases and J by 7 bases, with 7 bases of the junction left unmatched. The CDR3 is 15 residues long. Germline CDR1 reads MNHEY; CDR2 reads SVGEGT. CDR3 sequence: CASSYRRTGGSGYTF. The CDR3 DNA follows: TGTGCCAGCAGTTACCGTAGGACAGGGGGATCTGGCTACACCTTC.

The gene calls are TRBV6-4 and TRBJ2-1; 10 nucleotides agree with TRBD2. CDR3 length: 15 residues. Germline assignment: CDR1 MRHNA and CDR2 SNTAGT. J lost 2 bases, V lost 10 bases, and 8 bases had no gene match. The CDR3 loop is CATPTSGQAYNEQFF. The CDR3 DNA sequence: TGTGCCACACCGACTAGCGGGCAAGCCTACAATGAGCAGTTCTTC.

This clone was counted once. V is TRBV7-9 and J is TRBJ2-5; 9 bases fit TRBD1. Germline V lookup: CDR1 SEHNR, CDR2 FQNEAQ (reference sequence). The ends lost 5 bases at V and 2 bases at J; junction bases unmatched: 9. The CDR3 runs 16 residues. In DNA, the CDR3 is TGTGCCAGCAGCAAGCTTCGGACAGGGGCACAAGAGACCCAGTACTTC. Translated, it gives CASSKLRTGAQETQYF. The variable domain in full, completed from reference TRBV7-9 and TRBJ2-5, reads DTGVSQNPRHKITKRGQNVTFRCDPISEHNRLYWYRQTLGQGPEFLTYFQNEAQLEKSRLLSDRFSAERPKGSFSTLEIQRTEQGDSAMYLCASSKLRTGAQETQYFGPGTRLLVL.

This chain joins TRBV9 and TRBJ2-1; D gene unclear. Looked up from germline, CDR1 is SGDLS and CDR2 is YYNGEE. V lost 0 bases and J 6 bases, leaving 10 bases between the germline ends. The CDR3 has 14 amino acids. The CDR3 region is CASSVVSAPNEQFF. The CDR3 nucleotides are TGTGCCAGCAGCGTAGTCAGCGCCCCCAATGAGCAGTTCTTC.

The chain recombines TRBV30 with TRBJ1-5; D might be TRBD1 (5 bases). The V end lost 4 bases, the J end lost 0 bases, and 10 bases lay between the germline ends. CDR1 and CDR2 from the germline V gene are GTSNPN and SVGIG (reference sequence). The CDR3 consists of 14 residues. The CDR3 is CAWNEGDSNQPQHF. The DNA for the CDR3 is TGTGCCTGGAATGAAGGGGATAGCAATCAGCCCCAGCATTTT.

This clone was picked up one time. The chain joins TRBV10-1 to TRBJ2-3, with D possibly being TRBD2 (6 bases). The length of the CDR3 is 15 residues. Trimming cost V 7 bases and J 6 bases, with 20 bases left between them. The germline V gene encodes CDR1 WNHNN and CDR2 SYGVQD (reference sequence). CDR3 sequence (DNA): TGCGCCAGCACTCGGGAGAGAGACGTCGCGGATACGCAGTATTTT. It codes for CASTRERDVADTQYF.

Here the CDR3 DNA reads TGTGCCAGCAGCCCTACCGGGACAGGCTACAATGAGCAGTTCTTC. Protein sequence: CASSPTGTGYNEQFF. The V gene is TRBV27, the J gene TRBJ2-1; TRBD1 matches at 8 bases. The germline CDR1 and CDR2 sequences are MNHEY and SMNVEV (reference sequence). The CDR3 consists of 15 residues. Trimming cost V 6 bases and J 3 bases; bases outside gene matches: 7.

V is TRBV12-3 or TRBV12-4 and J is TRBJ1-4; D gene ambiguous. This CDR3 is built from 12 residues. The V end lost 3 bases, the J end lost 8 bases, and 7 bases lay between the germline ends. CDR3 DNA sequence: TGTGCCAGCAGTTTGATGAGGGAAAAACTGTTTTTT. Its translation is CASSLMREKLFF.

The sample holds one count of this clone. This chain uses TRBV6-5 with TRBJ2-1; 7 positions match TRBD2. The CDR3 is made up of 16 amino acids. Germline V gives CDR1 MNHEY, CDR2 SVGAGI. V lost 2 bases, J lost 7 bases, and 11 bases stayed unmatched. CDR3 bases: TGTGCCAGCAGTTACCCGACTAGGGGAGGGAAAAATGAGCAGTTCTTC. Encoded protein: CASSYPTRGGKNEQFF.

This clone was recorded once. The chain joins TRBV29-1 to TRBJ1-5; no clear D gene. The CDR3 has 14 residues. The V gene's germline CDR1 is SQVTM and CDR2 ANQGSEA. V dropped 3 bases and J dropped 2 bases, with 11 bases sitting between them. CDR3 sequence reads: CSVEAGSGNQPQHF. Here the CDR3 DNA reads TGCAGCGTTGAGGCAGGATCTGGCAATCAGCCCCAGCATTTT.

The chain is built from TRBV6-5 and TRBJ1-4, with D perhaps matching TRBD1 (6 bases). V was pared by 0 bases and J by 4 bases, with 12 bases between. The CDR3 runs 16 residues. Germline assignment: CDR1 MNHEY and CDR2 SVGAGI. In nucleotides, the CDR3 is TGTGCCAGCAGTTACTCCCCGGGGGGCCTTAATGAAAAACTGTTTTTT. Protein: CASSYSPGGLNEKLFF.

The chain uses TRBV5-1 and TRBJ2-3; 8 bases line up with TRBD1. The CDR3 has 15 residues. J lost 7 bases, V lost 7 bases, and 14 bases had no gene match. In germline, CDR1 is SGHRS, CDR2 YFSETQ. The CDR3 bases are TGCGCCAGCCGTCGTGCTCAGGGGGCTCGAAATACGCAGTATTTT. It codes for CASRRAQGARNTQYF.

The V call is TRBV5-4, the J call TRBJ1-1, with D hard to call. The CDR3 extends over 13 amino acids. CDR1 SGHNT and CDR2 YYREEE come from the germline V gene (reference sequence). Trimming took off 3 bases at V and 1 base at J, with 7 bases between the two ends. The CDR3: CASSYPRNTEAFF. The CDR3 DNA sequence: TGTGCCAGCAGCTACCCGCGGAACACTGAAGCTTTCTTT.

The rearrangement joins TRBV28 to TRBJ2-3, with TRBD2 matching 11 bases. Germline CDR1 reads MDHEN; CDR2 reads SYDVKM. The CDR3 is 14 residues long. V gave up 5 bases and J gave up 7 bases; unmatched junction bases: 5. The CDR3 sequence is CASSIAGGAHTQYF. The CDR3 bases are TGTGCCAGCAGTATAGCGGGAGGGGCTCATACGCAGTATTTT.

V usage is TRBV18 and J usage is TRBJ1-4; D uncertain. Germline CDR1 is KGHSH and CDR2 is LQKENI. This CDR3 spans 16 amino acids. With 6 bases removed from V and 0 bases from J, the gap between germline ends came to 14 bases. This CDR3 reads CASSGNGIATNEKLFF. DNA of the CDR3: TGTGCCAGCTCCGGGAACGGTATTGCAACTAATGAAAAACTGTTTTTT. The full variable domain, its missing parts supplied by reference TRBV18 and TRBJ1-4, is NAGVMQNPRHLVRRRGQEARLRCSPMKGHSHVYWYRQLPEEGLKFMVYLQKENIIDESGMPKERFSAEFPKEGPSILRIQQVVRGDSAAYFCASSGNGIATNEKLFFGSGTQLSVL.

In its sample, this clone was seen once. Other nucleotide sequences in the sample specify the same CDR3. This chain uses TRBV6-5 with TRBJ2-2; D gene ambiguous. CDR3 length equals 15 residues. Trimming pared 0 bases from V and 4 bases from J, leaving 9 bases between. Germline V CDR1 and CDR2: MNHEY, SVGAGI. CDR3 sequence: CASSYSRVGTGELFF. DNA of the CDR3: TGTGCCAGCAGTTACTCGAGAGTTGGCACCGGGGAGCTGTTTTTT.

This chain uses TRBV19 with TRBJ1-1; maybe TRBD1 (6 bases). This CDR3 comprises 14 residues. CDR1 is LNHDA, CDR2 SQIVND, per germline (reference sequence). V shed 3 bases and J shed 2 bases, with 10 bases lying between them. The CDR3 DNA reads as TGTGCCAGTAGTATTTCAGGGGATAACACTGAAGCTTTCTTT. Protein: CASSISGDNTEAFF.

This chain links TRBV24-1 with TRBJ2-1; D is possibly TRBD1 (7 bases). This CDR3 is built from 16 residues. In germline, CDR1 is KGHDR, CDR2 SFDVKD. Trimming cost V 9 bases and J 3 bases, with 20 bases left between them. The CDR3 loop is CATSSTEGAIYNEQFF. The CDR3 nucleotides read TGTGCCACCTCGAGTACGGAGGGGGCGATCTACAATGAGCAGTTCTTC.

The rearrangement joins TRBV7-8 to TRBJ1-6; tentative D call: TRBD1 (6 bases). The germline V and J ends were trimmed by 5 bases and 7 bases, with 15 bases remaining between them. The germline V gene has CDR1 SGHVS and CDR2 FQNEAQ. The CDR3 covers 15 residues. CDR3 in amino acids: CASSPRTEGNSPLHF. The CDR3 nucleotides are TGTGCCAGCAGCCCTCGGACAGAGGGGAATTCACCCCTCCACTTT. The full variable domain, with the rest looked up from reference TRBV7-8 and TRBJ1-6, is GAGVSQSPRYKVAKRGQDVALRCDPISGHVSLFWYQQALGQGPEFLTYFQNEAQLDKSGLPSDRFFAERPEGSVSTLKIQRTQQEDSAVYLCASSPRTEGNSPLHFGNGTRLTVT.

The chain uses TRBV5-8 and TRBJ2-7, with TRBD1 matching 8 bases. The CDR3 has 15 amino acids. The germline gives CDR1 SGHTS, CDR2 YDEGEE. Trimming at V came to 4 bases and at J to 4 bases, leaving 10 bases not matched to a gene. This CDR3 reads CASSRGQGWGYEQYF. CDR3 bases: TGTGCCAGCAGCCGCGGACAGGGATGGGGATACGAGCAGTACTTC.

The chain uses TRBV18 and TRBJ2-5; 7 bases are a match to TRBD2. This CDR3 spans 15 amino acids. CDR1 is KGHSH and CDR2 is LQKENI in the germline V gene. The V and J ends lost 0 bases and 1 base, in that order; junction bases with no gene match: 2. The CDR3 is CASSPPAGLQETQYF. The DNA of the CDR3 is TGTGCCAGCTCACCACCAGCGGGGCTCCAAGAGACCCAGTACTTC. The variable domain in full, completed from reference TRBV18 and TRBJ2-5, reads NAGVMQNPRHLVRRRGQEARLRCSPMKGHSHVYWYRQLPEEGLKFMVYLQKENIIDESGMPKERFSAEFPKEGPSILRIQQVVRGDSAAYFCASSPPAGLQETQYFGPGTRLLVL.

This chain connects TRBV11-2 to TRBJ1-3; D is possibly TRBD1 (6 bases). The CDR3 has 14 residues. Per germline, CDR1 SGHAT and CDR2 FQNNGV. The ends were cut back, 5 bases at V and 4 bases at J, with 12 bases in the middle. The DNA for the CDR3 is TGTGCCAGCAGCCAGGGGACCGACGGAAACACCATATATTTT. Encoded protein: CASSQGTDGNTIYF.

The chain couples TRBV9 to TRBJ2-1; TRBD1 matches 9 bases. Germline trimming cut 4 bases from V and 4 bases from J; bases unmatched to any gene: 9. Germline assignment: CDR1 SGDLS and CDR2 YYNGEE. This CDR3 contains 16 residues. CDR3: CASSTNTGTGYNEQFF. The CDR3 DNA reads TGTGCCAGCAGCACAAACACCGGGACAGGGTACAATGAGCAGTTCTTC.